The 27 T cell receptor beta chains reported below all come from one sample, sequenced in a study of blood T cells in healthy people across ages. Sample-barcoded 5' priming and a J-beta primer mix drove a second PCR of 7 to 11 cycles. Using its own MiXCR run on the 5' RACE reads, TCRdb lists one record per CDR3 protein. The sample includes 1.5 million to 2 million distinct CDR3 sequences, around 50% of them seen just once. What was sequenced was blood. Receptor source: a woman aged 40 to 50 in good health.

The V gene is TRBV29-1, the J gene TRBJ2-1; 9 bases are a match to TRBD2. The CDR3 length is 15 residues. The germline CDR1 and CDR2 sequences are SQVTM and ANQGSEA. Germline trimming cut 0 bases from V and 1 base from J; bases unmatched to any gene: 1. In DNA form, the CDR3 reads TGCAGCGTTGAAGAGCGGGGGGGGTCCTACAATGAGCAGTTCTTC. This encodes CSVEERGGSYNEQFF.

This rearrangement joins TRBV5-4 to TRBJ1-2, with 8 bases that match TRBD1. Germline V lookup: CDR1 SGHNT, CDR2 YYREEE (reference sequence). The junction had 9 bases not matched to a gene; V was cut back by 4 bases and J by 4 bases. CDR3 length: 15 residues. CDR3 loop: CASSPLDRESYGYTF. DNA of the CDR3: TGTGCCAGCAGCCCATTGGACAGGGAAAGCTATGGCTACACCTTC.

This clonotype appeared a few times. The chain's CDR3 is CASSYGQGRGYTF. CDR3 nucleotide sequence: TGTGCCAGCAGTTACGGTCAGGGGAGGGGCTACACCTTC. V is TRBV6-5 and J is TRBJ1-2, with D possibly being TRBD1 (6 bases). V lost 2 bases and J lost 8, with 12 bases in between. Germline CDR1 and CDR2: MNHEY and SVGAGI. The CDR3 spans 13 residues.

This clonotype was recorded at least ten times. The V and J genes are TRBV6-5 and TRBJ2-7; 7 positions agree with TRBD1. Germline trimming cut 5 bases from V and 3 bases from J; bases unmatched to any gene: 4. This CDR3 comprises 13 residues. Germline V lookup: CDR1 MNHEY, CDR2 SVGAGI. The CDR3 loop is CASSRTGYYEQYF. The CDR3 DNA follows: TGTGCCAGCAGTCGGACAGGATACTACGAGCAGTACTTC.

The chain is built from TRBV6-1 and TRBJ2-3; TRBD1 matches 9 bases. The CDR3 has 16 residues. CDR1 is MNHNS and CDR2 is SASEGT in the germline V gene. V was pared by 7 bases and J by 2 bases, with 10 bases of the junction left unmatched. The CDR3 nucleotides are TGTGCCAGCACTGCCGGACAGGGGAGGTTCACAGATACGCAGTATTTT. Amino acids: CASTAGQGRFTDTQYF.

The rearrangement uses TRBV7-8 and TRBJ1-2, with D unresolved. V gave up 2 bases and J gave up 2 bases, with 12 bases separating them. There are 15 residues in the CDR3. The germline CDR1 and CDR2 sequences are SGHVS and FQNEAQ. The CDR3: CASSLQPHGNYGYTF. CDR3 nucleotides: TGTGCCAGCAGCTTACAGCCCCACGGAAACTATGGCTACACCTTC.

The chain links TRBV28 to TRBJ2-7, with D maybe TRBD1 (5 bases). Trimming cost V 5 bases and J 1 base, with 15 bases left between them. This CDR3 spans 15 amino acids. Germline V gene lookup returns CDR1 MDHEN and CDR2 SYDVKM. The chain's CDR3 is CASSIPYDSSYEQYF. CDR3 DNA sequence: TGTGCCAGCAGTATACCGTATGACAGTTCCTACGAGCAGTACTTC.

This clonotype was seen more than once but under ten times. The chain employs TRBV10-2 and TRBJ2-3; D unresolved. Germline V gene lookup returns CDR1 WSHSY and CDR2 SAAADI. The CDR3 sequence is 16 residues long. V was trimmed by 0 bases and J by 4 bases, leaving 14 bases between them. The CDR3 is CASSESVTSRPDTQYF. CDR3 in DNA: TGCGCCAGCAGTGAGTCCGTGACTTCCCGTCCAGATACGCAGTATTTT.

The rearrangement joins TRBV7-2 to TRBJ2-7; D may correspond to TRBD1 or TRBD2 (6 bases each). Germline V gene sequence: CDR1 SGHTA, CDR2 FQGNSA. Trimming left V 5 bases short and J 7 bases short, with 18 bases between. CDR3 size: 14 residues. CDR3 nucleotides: TGTGCCAGCAGCGGCCGAAGGGGGGCGAGGGAGCAGTACTTC. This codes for CASSGRRGAREQYF.

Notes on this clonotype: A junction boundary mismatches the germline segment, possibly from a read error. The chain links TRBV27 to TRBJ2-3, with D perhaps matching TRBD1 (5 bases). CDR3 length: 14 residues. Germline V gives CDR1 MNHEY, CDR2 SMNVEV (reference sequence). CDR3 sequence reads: CASSLEKSTGTQYF. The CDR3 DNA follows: TGTGCCAGCAGTTTAGAGAAGAGCACAGGTACGCAGTATTTT.

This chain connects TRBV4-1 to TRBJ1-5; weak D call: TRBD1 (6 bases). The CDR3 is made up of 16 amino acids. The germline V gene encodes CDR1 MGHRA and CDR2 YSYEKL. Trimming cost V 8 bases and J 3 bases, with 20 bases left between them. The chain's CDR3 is CASGIQGERVNQPQHF. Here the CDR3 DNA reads TGCGCCAGCGGCATACAGGGAGAACGGGTCAATCAGCCCCAGCATTTT.

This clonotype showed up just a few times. The CDR3 protein is CASSLEWTPDTQYF. CDR3 DNA sequence: TGCGCCAGCAGCTTGGAGTGGACTCCAGATACGCAGTATTTT. The rearrangement joins TRBV5-1 to TRBJ2-3; tentative D call: TRBD2 (5 bases). The CDR3 has 14 residues. V lost 0 bases and J 4 bases, leaving 9 bases between the germline ends. Germline CDR1 is SGHRS and CDR2 is YFSETQ.

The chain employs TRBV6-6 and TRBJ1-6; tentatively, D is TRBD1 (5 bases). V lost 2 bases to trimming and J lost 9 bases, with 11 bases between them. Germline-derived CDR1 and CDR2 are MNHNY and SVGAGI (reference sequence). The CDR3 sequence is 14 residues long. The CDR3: CASSYGGISSPLHF. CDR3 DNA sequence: TGTGCCAGCAGTTACGGGGGAATAAGTTCACCCCTCCACTTT.

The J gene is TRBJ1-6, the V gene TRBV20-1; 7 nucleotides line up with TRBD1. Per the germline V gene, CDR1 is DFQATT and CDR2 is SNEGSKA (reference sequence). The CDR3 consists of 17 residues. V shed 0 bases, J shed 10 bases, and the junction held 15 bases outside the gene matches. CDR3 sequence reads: CSARDRDSRRGRSPLHF. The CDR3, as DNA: TGCAGTGCTAGAGATAGGGATAGTCGGAGGGGGCGGTCACCCCTCCACTTT.

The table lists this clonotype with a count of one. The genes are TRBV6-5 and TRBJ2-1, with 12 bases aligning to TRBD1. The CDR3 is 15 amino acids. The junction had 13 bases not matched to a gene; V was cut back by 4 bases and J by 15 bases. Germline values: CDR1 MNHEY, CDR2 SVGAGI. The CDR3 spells CASSSTGTGGIFAFF. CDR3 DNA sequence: TGTGCCAGCAGTTCAACCGGGACAGGGGGCATCTTTGCGTTCTTC.

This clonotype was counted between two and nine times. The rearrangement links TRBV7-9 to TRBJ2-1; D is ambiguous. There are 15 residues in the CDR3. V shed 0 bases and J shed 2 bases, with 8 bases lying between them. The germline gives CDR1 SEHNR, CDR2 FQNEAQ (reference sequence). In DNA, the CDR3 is TGTGCCAGCAGCTTAGCAGCAATTACCTACAATGAGCAGTTCTTC. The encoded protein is CASSLAAITYNEQFF. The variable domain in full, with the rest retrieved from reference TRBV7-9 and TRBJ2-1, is DTGVSQNPRHKITKRGQNVTFRCDPISEHNRLYWYRQTLGQGPEFLTYFQNEAQLEKSRLLSDRFSAERPKGSFSTLEIQRTEQGDSAMYLCASSLAAITYNEQFFGPGTRLTVL.

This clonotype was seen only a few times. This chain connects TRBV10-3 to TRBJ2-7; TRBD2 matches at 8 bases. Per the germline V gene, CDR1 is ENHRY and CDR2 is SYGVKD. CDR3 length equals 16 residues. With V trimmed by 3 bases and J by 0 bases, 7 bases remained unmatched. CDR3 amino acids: CAISDPGGANSYEQYF. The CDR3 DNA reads TGTGCCATCAGTGATCCCGGGGGGGCTAACTCCTACGAGCAGTACTTC.

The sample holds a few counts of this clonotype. The CDR3 is CASSGTTEEQYF. CDR3 bases: TGTGCCAGCAGCGGCACAACGGAGGAGCAGTACTTC. J is TRBJ2-5 and V is TRBV7-9, with a tentative D call TRBD2 (5 bases). Germline CDR1 SEHNR, CDR2 FQNEAQ (reference sequence). The CDR3 has 12 amino acids. Between the trimmed V and J ends, which lost 5 bases and 11 bases, there was a span of 15 bases.

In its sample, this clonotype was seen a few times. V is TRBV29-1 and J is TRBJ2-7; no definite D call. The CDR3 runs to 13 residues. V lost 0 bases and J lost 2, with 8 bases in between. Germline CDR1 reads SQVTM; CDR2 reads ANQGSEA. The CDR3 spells CSVEDRITYEQYF. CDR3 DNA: TGCAGCGTTGAAGACAGGATCACCTACGAGCAGTACTTC.

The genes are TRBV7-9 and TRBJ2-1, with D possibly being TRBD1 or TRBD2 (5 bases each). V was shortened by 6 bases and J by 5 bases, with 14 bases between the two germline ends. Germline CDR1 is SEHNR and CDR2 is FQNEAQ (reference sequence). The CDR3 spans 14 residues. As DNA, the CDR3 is TGTGCCAGCAGACCTCCGGGACGCAACAATGAGCAGTTCTTC. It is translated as CASRPPGRNNEQFF.

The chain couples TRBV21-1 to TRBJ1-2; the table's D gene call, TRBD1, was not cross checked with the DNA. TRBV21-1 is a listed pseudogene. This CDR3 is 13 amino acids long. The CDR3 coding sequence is TGTGCCAGCAGCACGGGACGGGGGGTCGGCTACACCTTC. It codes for CASSTGRGVGYTF.

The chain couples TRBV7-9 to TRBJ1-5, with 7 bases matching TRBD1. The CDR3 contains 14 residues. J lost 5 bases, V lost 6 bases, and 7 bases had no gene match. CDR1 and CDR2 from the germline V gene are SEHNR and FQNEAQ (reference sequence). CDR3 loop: CASRRGGRDQPQHF. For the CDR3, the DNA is TGTGCCAGCAGGCGAGGGGGCAGGGATCAGCCCCAGCATTTT.

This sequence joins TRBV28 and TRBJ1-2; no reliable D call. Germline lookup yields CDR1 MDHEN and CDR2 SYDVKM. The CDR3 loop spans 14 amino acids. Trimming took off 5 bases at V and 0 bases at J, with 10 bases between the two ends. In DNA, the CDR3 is TGTGCCAGCAGTAAGGGCGGAGCTAACTATGGCTACACCTTC. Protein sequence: CASSKGGANYGYTF.

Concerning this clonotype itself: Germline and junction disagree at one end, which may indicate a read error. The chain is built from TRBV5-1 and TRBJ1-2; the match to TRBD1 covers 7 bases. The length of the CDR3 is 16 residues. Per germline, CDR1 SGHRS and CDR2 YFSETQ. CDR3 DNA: TGCGCCTGCAGCTCAGATACGGGACAGATTCGCTATGGCTACACCTTC. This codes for CACSSDTGQIRYGYTF.

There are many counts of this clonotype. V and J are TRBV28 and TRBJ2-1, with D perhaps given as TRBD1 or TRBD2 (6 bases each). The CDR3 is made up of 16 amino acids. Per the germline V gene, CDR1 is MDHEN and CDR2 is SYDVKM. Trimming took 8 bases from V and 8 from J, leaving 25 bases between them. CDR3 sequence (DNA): TGTGCCAGCCCAAGGGGCCGGGGGCTAGCGATCGATGAGCAGTTCTTC. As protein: CASPRGRGLAIDEQFF.

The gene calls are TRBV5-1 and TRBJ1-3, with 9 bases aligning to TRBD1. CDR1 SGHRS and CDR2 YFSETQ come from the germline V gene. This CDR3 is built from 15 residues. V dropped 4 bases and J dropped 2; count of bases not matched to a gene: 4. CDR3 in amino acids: CASSKQGATGNTIYF. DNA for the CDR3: TGCGCCAGCAGCAAACAGGGGGCGACTGGAAACACCATATATTTT.

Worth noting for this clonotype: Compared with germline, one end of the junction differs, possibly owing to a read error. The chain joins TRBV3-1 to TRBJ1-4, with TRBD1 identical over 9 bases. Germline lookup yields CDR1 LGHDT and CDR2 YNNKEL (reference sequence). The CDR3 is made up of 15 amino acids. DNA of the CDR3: TGTGCCAGCAGCCAAGCTGGGACAGGGAACGAAAGACTGTTTTTT. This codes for CASSQAGTGNERLFF. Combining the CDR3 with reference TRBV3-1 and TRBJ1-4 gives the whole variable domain DTAVSQTPKYLVTQMGNDKSIKCEQNLGHDTMYWYKQDSKKFLKIMFSYNNKELIINETVPNRFSPKSPDKAHLNLHINSLELGDSAVYFCASSQAGTGNERLFFGSGTQLSVL.